This TCR beta chain was identified in a study of Graves' ophthalmopathy and Graves' hyperthyroidism. Overall study findings and caveats: Discriminating ophthalmopathy from stable hyperthyroidism, a 13-signature model attained a sensitivity of approximately 90% and a specificity of about 81%. Forecasting of ophthalmopathy progression by the model achieved approximately 70% sensitivity and 72.22% specificity.

CDR3 length: 15 amino acids. Remarks on this clonotype: Its target is not known. A much larger clone is a single base away; this may be a read error.

TCR beta CDR3 regions were amplified from RNA transcripts. Second-round multiplex PCR followed a first-round RT-PCR using HTBI primers. A single record per CDR3 protein comes from TCRdb applying MiXCR to the multiplex PCR reads. The data show 560,000 or so distinct CDR3 sequences, less than 40% seen once. The diagnostic workup employed clinical symptoms, serum thyroxine, TRAb, thyroid ultrasound and orbital computed tomography. The clonotype originates from an adult man with Graves' hyperthyroidism. The V and J genes are TRBV12-3 or TRBV12-4 and TRBJ2-5, with D possibly matching TRBD2 (6 bases). Sequences were obtained from peripheral blood or thyroid tissue (not recorded which). The DNA for the CDR3 is TGTGCCAGCACCCTCGGGGGTGGGACGGGGGAGATCCAGTACTTC. This translates into CASTLGGGTGEIQYF.